This TCR beta chain emerged from a study of intratumoral heterogeneity in liver cancer. The method was immunoSEQ multiplex PCR; TCRdb's version includes in-frame clones alone and lacks a portion of them. The repertoire holds about 20,000 clones, with around 67% as singletons. Sequenced here: tumor-adjacent normal tissue, sampled before any cancer treatment. The clonotype was recovered from a woman aged 70-85 years with hepatocellular carcinoma.

The CDR3 DNA follows: TGTGCCAGCAGTTTAAGCCAGGGGGGGACTCCTGGGGCCAACGTCCTGACTTTC. Protein: CASSLSQGGTPGANVLTF. The chain combines TRBV28 with TRBJ2-6, with D perhaps TRBD1 or TRBD2 (7 bases each). The ends were cut back, 2 bases at V and 2 bases at J, with 16 bases in the middle. There are 18 residues in the CDR3. Per germline, CDR1 MDHEN and CDR2 SYDVKM.